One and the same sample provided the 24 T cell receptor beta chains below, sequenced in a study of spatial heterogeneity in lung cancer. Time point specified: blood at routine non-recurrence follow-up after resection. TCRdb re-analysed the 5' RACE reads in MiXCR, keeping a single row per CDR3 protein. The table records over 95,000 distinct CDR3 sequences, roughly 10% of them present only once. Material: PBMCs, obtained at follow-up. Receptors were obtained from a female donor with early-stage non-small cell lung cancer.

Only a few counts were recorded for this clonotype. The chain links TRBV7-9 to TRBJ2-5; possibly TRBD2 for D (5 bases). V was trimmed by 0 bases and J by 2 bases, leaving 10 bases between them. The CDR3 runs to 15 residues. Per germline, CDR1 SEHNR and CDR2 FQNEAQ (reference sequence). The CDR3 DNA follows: TGTGCCAGCAGCTTAGCTGGAGGAGGACAAGAGACCCAGTACTTC. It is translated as CASSLAGGGQETQYF. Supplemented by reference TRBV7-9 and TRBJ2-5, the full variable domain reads DTGVSQNPRHKITKRGQNVTFRCDPISEHNRLYWYRQTLGQGPEFLTYFQNEAQLEKSRLLSDRFSAERPKGSFSTLEIQRTEQGDSAMYLCASSLAGGGQETQYFGPGTRLLVL.

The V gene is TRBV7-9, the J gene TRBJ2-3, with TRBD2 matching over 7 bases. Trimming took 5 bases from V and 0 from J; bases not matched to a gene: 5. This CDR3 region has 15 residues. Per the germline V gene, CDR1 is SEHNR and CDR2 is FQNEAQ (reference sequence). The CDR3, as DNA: TGTGCCAGCAGCAAGACAGCGGGAAGCACAGATACGCAGTATTTT. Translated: CASSKTAGSTDTQYF.

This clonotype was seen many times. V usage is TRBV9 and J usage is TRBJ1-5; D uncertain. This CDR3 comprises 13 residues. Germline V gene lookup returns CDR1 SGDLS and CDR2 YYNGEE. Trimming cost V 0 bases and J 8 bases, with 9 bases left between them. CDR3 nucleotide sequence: TGTGCCAGCAGCGTAGATCCCCGGGAGCCCCAGCATTTT. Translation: CASSVDPREPQHF.

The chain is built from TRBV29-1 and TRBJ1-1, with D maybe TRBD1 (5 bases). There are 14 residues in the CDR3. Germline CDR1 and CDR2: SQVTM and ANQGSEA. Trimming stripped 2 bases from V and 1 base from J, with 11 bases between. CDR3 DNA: TGCAGCGTTGAAAACAGGCGCCAGAACACTGAAGCTTTCTTT. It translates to CSVENRRQNTEAFF. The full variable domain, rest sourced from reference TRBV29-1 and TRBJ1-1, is SAVISQKPSRDICQRGTSLTIQCQVDSQVTMMFWYRQQPGQSLTLIATANQGSEATYESGFVIDKFPISRPNLTFSTLTVSNMSPEDSSIYLCSVENRRQNTEAFFGQGTRLTVV.

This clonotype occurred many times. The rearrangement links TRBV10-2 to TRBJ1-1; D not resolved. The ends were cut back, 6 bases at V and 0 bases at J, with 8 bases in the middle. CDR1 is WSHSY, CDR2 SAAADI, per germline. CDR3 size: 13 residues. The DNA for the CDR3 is TGCGCCAGCAGCGTGGAACTGAACACTGAAGCTTTCTTT. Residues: CASSVELNTEAFF.

The chain's CDR3 is CSAPPGLSYEQYF. CDR3 bases: TGCAGTGCTCCCCCAGGACTCTCCTACGAGCAGTACTTC. J is TRBJ2-7 and V is TRBV20-1; maybe TRBD2 (5 bases). Germline values: CDR1 DFQATT, CDR2 SNEGSKA (reference sequence). CDR3 length equals 13 residues. V lost 5 bases, J lost 0 bases, and 11 bases lay in between.

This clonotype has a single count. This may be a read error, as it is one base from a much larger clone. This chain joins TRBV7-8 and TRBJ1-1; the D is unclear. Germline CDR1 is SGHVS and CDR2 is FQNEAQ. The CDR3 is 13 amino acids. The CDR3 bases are TGTGTCAGCAGCTTATCAGAAGACACTGAAGCTTTCTTT. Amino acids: CVSSLSEDTEAFF. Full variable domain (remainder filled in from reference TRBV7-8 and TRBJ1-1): GAGVSQSPRYKVAKRGQDVALRCDPISGHVSLFWYQQALGQGPEFLTYFQNEAQLDKSGLPSDRFFAERPEGSVSTLKIQRTQQEDSAVYLCVSSLSEDTEAFFGQGTRLTVV.

The CDR3 loop reads CASTDHGTGSGTEAFF. CDR3 coding DNA: TGTGCCAGCACCGACCATGGGACAGGGTCGGGGACTGAAGCTTTCTTT. The J gene is TRBJ1-1, the V gene TRBV6-2 or TRBV6-3; 9 bases match TRBD1. Germline V gives CDR1 MNHEY, CDR2 SVGEGT. The CDR3 runs 16 residues. V shed 7 bases, J shed 5 bases, and the junction held 14 bases outside the gene matches.

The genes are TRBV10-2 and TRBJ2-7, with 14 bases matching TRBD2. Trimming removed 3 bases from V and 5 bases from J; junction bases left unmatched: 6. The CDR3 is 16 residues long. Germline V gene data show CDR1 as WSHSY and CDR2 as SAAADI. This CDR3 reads CASSDQGLAGVDEQYF. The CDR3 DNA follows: TGCGCCAGCAGTGATCAGGGACTAGCGGGAGTCGACGAGCAGTACTTC.

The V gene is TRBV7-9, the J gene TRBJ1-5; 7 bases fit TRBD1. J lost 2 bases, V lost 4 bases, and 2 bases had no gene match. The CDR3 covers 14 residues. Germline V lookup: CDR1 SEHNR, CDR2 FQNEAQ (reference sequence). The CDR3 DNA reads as TGTGCCAGCAGCTCAGGGACAGGCAATCAGCCCCAGCATTTT. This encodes CASSSGTGNQPQHF.

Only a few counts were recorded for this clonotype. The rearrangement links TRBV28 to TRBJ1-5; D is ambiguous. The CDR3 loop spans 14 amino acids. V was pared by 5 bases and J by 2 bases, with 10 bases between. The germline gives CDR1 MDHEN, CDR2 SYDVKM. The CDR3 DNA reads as TGTGCCAGCAGTCCGTCCCTGGGCAATCAGCCCCAGCATTTT. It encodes CASSPSLGNQPQHF.

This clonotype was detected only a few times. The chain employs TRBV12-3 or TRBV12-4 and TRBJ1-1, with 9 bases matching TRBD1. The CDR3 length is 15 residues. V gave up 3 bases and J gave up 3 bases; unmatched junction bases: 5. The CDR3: CASSFGDRVYTEAFF. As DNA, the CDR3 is TGTGCCAGCAGTTTCGGGGACAGGGTGTACACTGAAGCTTTCTTT.

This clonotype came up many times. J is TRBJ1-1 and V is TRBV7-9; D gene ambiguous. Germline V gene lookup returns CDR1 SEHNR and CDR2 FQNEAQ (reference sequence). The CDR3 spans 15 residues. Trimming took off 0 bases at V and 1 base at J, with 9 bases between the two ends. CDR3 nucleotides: TGTGCCAGCAGCTTAGCGCCCCCGGGGAACACTGAAGCTTTCTTT. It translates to CASSLAPPGNTEAFF.

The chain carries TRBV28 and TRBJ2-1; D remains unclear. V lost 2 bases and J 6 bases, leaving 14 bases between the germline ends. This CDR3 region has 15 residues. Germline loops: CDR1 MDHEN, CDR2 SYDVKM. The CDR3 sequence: CASSLEGKLTNEQFF. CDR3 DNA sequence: TGTGCCAGCAGTTTAGAAGGAAAGTTAACCAATGAGCAGTTCTTC.

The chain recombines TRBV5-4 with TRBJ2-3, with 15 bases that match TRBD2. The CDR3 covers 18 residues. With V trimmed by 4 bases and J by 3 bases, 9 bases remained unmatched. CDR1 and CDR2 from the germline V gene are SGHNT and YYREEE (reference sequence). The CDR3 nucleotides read TGTGCCAGCAGCAGGGGGACTAGCGGGAGGATTAGTACAGATACGCAGTATTTT. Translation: CASSRGTSGRISTDTQYF.

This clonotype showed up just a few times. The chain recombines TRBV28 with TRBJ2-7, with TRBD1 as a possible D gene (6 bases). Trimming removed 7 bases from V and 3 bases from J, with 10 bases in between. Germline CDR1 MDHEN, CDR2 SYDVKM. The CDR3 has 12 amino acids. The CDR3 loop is CASKSGVYEQYF. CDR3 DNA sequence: TGTGCCAGCAAATCAGGGGTCTACGAGCAGTACTTC.

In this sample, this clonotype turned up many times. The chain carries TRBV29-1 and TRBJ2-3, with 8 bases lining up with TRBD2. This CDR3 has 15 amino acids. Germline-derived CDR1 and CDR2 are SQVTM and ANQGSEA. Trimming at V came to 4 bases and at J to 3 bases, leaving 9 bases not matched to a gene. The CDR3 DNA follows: TGCAGCGTTGTTCTTCTAGCGGGCTTTACAGATACGCAGTATTTT. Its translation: CSVVLLAGFTDTQYF.

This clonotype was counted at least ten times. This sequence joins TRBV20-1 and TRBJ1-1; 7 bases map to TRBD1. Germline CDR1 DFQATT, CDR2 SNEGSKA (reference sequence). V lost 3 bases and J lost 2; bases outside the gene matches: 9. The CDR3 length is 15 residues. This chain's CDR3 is CSARPGQRVNTEAFF. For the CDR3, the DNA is TGCAGTGCTAGGCCGGGACAGAGAGTAAACACTGAAGCTTTCTTT.

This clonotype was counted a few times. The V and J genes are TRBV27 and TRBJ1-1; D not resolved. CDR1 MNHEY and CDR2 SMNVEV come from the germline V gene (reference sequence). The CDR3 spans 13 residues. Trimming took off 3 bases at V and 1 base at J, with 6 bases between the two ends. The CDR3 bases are TGTGCCAGCAGTTTCAGTACGAACACTGAAGCTTTCTTT. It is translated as CASSFSTNTEAFF.

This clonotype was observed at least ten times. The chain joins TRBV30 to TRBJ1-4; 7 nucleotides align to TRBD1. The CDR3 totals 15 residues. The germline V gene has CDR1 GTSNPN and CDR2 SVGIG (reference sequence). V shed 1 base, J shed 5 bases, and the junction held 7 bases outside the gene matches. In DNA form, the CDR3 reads TGTGCCTGGAGTGATTTGGGACAGAAAAATGAAAAACTGTTTTTT. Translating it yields CAWSDLGQKNEKLFF.

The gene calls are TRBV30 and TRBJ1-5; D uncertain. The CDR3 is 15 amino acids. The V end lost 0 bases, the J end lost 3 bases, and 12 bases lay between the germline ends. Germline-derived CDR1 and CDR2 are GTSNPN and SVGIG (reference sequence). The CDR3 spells CAWSVVSGYNQPQHF. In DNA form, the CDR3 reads TGTGCCTGGAGTGTAGTGTCTGGCTACAATCAGCCCCAGCATTTT. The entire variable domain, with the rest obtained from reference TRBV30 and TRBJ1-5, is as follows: SQTIHQWPATLVQPVGSPLSLECTVEGTSNPNLYWYRQAAGRGLQLLFYSVGIGQISSEVPQNLSASRPQDRQFILSSKKLLLSDSGFYLCAWSVVSGYNQPQHFGDGTRLSIL.

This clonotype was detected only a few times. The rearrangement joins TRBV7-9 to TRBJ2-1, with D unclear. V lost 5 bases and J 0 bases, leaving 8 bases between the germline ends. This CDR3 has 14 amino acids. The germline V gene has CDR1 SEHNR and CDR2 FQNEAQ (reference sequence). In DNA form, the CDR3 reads TGTGCCAGCAGCGAACAGAGCTCCTACAATGAGCAGTTCTTC. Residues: CASSEQSSYNEQFF.

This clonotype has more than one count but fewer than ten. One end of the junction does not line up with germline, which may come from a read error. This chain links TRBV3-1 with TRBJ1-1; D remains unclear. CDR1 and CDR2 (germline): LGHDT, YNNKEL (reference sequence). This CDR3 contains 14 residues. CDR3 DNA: TGTGCCAGCAGCCAAGGTAATGAGGGCACTCAAGCTTTCTTT. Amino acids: CASSQGNEGTQAFF.

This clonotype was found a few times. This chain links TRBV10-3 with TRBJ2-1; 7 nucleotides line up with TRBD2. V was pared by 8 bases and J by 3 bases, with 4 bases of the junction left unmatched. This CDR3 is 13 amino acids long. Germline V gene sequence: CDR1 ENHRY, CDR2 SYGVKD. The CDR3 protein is CAIGRELYNEQFF. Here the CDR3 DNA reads TGTGCCATCGGGCGGGAGCTCTACAATGAGCAGTTCTTC.